The source of this T cell receptor (beta chain) is a study of response to subunit inactivated influenza vaccine. Trimming pared 9 bases from V and 3 bases from J, leaving 18 bases between. CDR1 and CDR2 from the germline V gene are SNHLY and FYNNEI. This CDR3 is built from 15 residues. Findings and caveats of the study: Authors suggested that a seasonal influenza vaccination recruits few new T cells each time.

TCRdb used MiXCR to reprocess the RT-PCR reads, holding one entry per CDR3 protein. The sample carries fewer than 400,000 distinct CDR3 sequences, 20% to 25% recorded once. This clonotype was seen more than once but under ten times. The antigen is unknown. The sequencing used PBMCs from blood, collected 21 months after vaccination. The sequence was collected from a man between 50 and 69 years old who received an inactivated influenza vaccine. The chain couples TRBV2 to TRBJ1-5; tentatively, D is TRBD1 (5 bases). Written as DNA, the CDR3 is TGTGCCAGTCGATTACGGGGGTACACCAATCAGCCCCAGCATTTT. It specifies CASRLRGYTNQPQHF.